These 8 T cell receptor beta chains were all obtained from the same sample, sequenced in a study of regulatory T cells in long-lasting Graves disease. To make TCR beta libraries, researchers used iRepertoire HTBI primers and Arm-PCR of CDR3 regions. TCRdb re-called the multiplex PCR reads with MiXCR, one entry per CDR3 protein. This sample has over 650,000 distinct CDR3 sequences; roughly 30% occur once, and the top ten carry roughly 40%. Time point noted: persistent/refractory GD, antithyroid drugs over 5 years with positive TRAb. Following extraction of RNA from PBMCs, that RNA was used to make the TCR library. The input for sequencing was peripheral blood mononuclear cells (PBMCs), taken when the disease was refractory, from a patient treated with antithyroid drugs. These TCRs come from a female donor with Graves disease.

This clonotype was detected many times. The chain links TRBV12-3 or TRBV12-4 to TRBJ1-5, with D maybe TRBD1 (6 bases). This CDR3 region has 14 residues. V was trimmed by 0 bases and J by 7 bases, leaving 10 bases between them. The CDR3 spells CASSLAQGGQPQHF. The DNA of the CDR3 is TGTGCCAGCAGTTTAGCACAGGGCGGACAGCCCCAGCATTTT.

The V gene is TRBV20-1, the J gene TRBJ2-2, with TRBD2 matching over 16 bases. Trimming removed 1 base from V and 5 bases from J; junction bases left unmatched: 10. The CDR3 consists of 19 residues. Germline CDR1 reads DFQATT; CDR2 reads SNEGSKA (reference sequence). The CDR3 region is CSARGGLAGGPYRTGELFF. The CDR3 DNA is TGCAGTGCTAGAGGGGGACTAGCGGGAGGGCCCTACCGGACCGGGGAGCTGTTTTTT.

In this sample, this clonotype turned up a few times. For the CDR3, the DNA is TGTGCCAGCAGCTTCATGGGAGGAATGAACACTGAAGCTTTCTTT. This codes for CASSFMGGMNTEAFF. The chain employs TRBV5-6 and TRBJ1-1; D unresolved. Germline CDR1 and CDR2: SGHDT and YYEEEE. With 2 bases removed from V and 0 bases from J, the gap between germline ends came to 11 bases. There are 15 residues in the CDR3.

The gene calls are TRBV6-1 and TRBJ2-2, with 13 nucleotides matching TRBD2. V gave up 6 bases and J gave up 4 bases; unmatched junction bases: 5. The germline V gene encodes CDR1 MNHNS and CDR2 SASEGT. The CDR3 is made up of 16 amino acids. The CDR3 sequence is CASRRLAGGGTGELFF. CDR3 sequence (DNA): TGTGCCAGCAGACGACTAGCGGGAGGAGGCACCGGGGAGCTGTTTTTT.

In its sample, this clonotype was seen many times. V gene TRBV28 combines with J gene TRBJ1-2; D call uncertain. The germline V and J ends were trimmed by 7 bases and 0 bases, with 15 bases remaining between them. Germline assignment: CDR1 MDHEN and CDR2 SYDVKM. The CDR3 is 15 amino acids. The CDR3 here is CASIPASGANYGYTF. As DNA, the CDR3 is TGTGCCAGCATCCCGGCCTCTGGAGCTAACTATGGCTACACCTTC.

This clonotype appeared a few times. The V call is TRBV6-1, the J call TRBJ2-7; the match to TRBD1 covers 9 bases. CDR1 is MNHNS, CDR2 SASEGT, per germline. V shed 6 bases, J shed 5 bases, and the junction held 5 bases outside the gene matches. This CDR3 is built from 13 residues. CDR3: CASRAGQGNEQYF. The CDR3 DNA follows: TGTGCCAGCAGGGCCGGACAGGGGAACGAGCAGTACTTC.

The chain is built from TRBV5-4 and TRBJ1-2; D uncertain. The germline gives CDR1 SGHNT, CDR2 YYREEE (reference sequence). The V and J ends lost 5 bases and 8 bases respectively, with 22 bases between them. CDR3 length: 15 amino acids. The CDR3 reads CASRSVGTNGGGYTF. CDR3 nucleotides: TGTGCCAGCAGGTCCGTTGGAACAAATGGTGGAGGCTACACCTTC.

This clonotype has just a few counts. The chain carries TRBV12-3 or TRBV12-4 and TRBJ2-6, with 7 bases aligning to TRBD1. The CDR3 covers 15 residues. J was trimmed by 4 bases and V by 8 bases; bases with no gene match: 8. The CDR3 DNA is TGTGCCAGCGGCAGAACAGGGGAAGGGGCCAACGTCCTGACTTTC. Protein sequence: CASGRTGEGANVLTF.